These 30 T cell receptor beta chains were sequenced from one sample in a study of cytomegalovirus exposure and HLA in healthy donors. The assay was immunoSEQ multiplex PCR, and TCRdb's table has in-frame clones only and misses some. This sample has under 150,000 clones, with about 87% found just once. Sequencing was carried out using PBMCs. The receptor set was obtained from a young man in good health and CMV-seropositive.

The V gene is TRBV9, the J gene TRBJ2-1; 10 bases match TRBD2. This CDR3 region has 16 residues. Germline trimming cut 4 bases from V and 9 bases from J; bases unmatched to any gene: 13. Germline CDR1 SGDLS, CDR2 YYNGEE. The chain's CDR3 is CASSPSAGGLIIEQFF. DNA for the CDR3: TGTGCCAGCAGCCCGTCAGCGGGAGGGCTGATCATTGAGCAGTTCTTC.

CDR3 sequence (DNA): TGTGCCAGCAGCTTGGGGGCCGGGGATCCGCAAAGCTCCGAGCAGTACTTC. Translating it yields CASSLGAGDPQSSEQYF. This chain links TRBV5-5 with TRBJ2-7; a weak D match, TRBD2 (5 bases). Germline-derived CDR1 and CDR2 are SGHKS and YYEKEE (reference sequence). This CDR3 is 17 amino acids long. Trimming cost V 0 bases and J 6 bases, with 22 bases left between them.

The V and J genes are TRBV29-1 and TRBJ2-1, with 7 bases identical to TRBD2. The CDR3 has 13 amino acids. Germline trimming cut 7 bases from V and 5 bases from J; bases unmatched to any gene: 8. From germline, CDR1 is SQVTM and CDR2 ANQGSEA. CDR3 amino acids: CSAEPSGDNEQFF. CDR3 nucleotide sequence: TGCAGCGCGGAACCTAGCGGAGACAATGAGCAGTTCTTC.

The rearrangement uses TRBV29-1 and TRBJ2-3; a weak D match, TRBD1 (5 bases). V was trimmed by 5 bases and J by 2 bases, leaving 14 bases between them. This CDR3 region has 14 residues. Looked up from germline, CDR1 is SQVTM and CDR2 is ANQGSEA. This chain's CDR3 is CSVFIEGATDTQYF. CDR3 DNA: TGCAGCGTTTTCATCGAAGGGGCCACAGATACGCAGTATTTT.

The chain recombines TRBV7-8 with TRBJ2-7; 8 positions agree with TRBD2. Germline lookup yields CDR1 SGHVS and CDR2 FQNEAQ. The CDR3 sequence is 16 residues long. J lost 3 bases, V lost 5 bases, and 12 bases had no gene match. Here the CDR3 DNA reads TGTGCCAGCAGCCCGGGTAGGGGCGGGGGGCTCTACGAGCAGTACTTC. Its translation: CASSPGRGGGLYEQYF. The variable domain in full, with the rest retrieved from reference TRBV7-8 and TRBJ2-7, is GAGVSQSPRYKVAKRGQDVALRCDPISGHVSLFWYQQALGQGPEFLTYFQNEAQLDKSGLPSDRFFAERPEGSVSTLKIQRTQQEDSAVYLCASSPGRGGGLYEQYFGPGTRLTVT.

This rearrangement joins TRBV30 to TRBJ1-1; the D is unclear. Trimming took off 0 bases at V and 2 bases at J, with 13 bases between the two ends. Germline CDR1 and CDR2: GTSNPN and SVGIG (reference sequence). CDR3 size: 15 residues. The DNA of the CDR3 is TGTGCCTGGAGTGTTTCTAGGGAGGTTAACACTGAAGCTTTCTTT. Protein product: CAWSVSREVNTEAFF.

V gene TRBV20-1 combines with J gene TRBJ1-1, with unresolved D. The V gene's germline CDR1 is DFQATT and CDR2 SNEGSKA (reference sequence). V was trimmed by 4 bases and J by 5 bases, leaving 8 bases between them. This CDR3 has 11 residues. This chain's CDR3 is CSANSYTEAFF. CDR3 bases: TGCAGTGCTAACTCATATACTGAAGCTTTCTTT.

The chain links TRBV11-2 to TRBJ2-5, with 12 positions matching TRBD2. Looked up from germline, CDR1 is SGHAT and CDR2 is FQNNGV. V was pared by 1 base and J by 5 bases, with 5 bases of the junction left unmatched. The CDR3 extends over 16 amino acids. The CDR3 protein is CASSLGRLAGEETQYF. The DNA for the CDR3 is TGTGCCAGCAGCTTAGGGAGACTAGCGGGAGAGGAGACCCAGTACTTC. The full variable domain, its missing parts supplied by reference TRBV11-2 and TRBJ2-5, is EAGVAQSPRYKIIEKRQSVAFWCNPISGHATLYWYQQILGQGPKLLIQFQNNGVVDDSQLPKDRFSAERLKGVDSTLKIQPAKLEDSAVYLCASSLGRLAGEETQYFGPGTRLLVL.

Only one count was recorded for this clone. CDR3 nucleotides: TGTGCCAGCAGTTTACGGGGGTACACCGGGGAGCTGTTTTTT. This sequence encodes CASSLRGYTGELFF. This chain joins TRBV27 and TRBJ2-2; tentative D call: TRBD2 (6 bases). Trimming shortened V by 2 bases and J by 3 bases, and 7 bases separated the two germline ends. Germline loops: CDR1 MNHEY, CDR2 SMNVEV (reference sequence). CDR3 length equals 14 residues.

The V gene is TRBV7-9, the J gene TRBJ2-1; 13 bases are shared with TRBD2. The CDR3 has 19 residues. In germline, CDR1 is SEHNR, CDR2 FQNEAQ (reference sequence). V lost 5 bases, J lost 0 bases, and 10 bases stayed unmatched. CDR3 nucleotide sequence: TGTGCCAGCAGCCCGAGACTAGCGGGGGGCCGTAGCTCCTACAATGAGCAGTTCTTC. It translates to CASSPRLAGGRSSYNEQFF.

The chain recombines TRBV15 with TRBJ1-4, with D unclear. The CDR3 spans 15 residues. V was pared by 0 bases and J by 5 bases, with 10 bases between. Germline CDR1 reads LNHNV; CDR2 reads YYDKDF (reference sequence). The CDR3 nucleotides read TGTGCCACCAGCAGAGACCTGGGCGGGAATGAAAAACTGTTTTTT. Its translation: CATSRDLGGNEKLFF. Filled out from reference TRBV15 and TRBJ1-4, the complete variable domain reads DAMVIQNPRYQVTQFGKPVTLSCSQTLNHNVMYWYQQKSSQAPKLLFHYYDKDFNNEADTPDNFQSRRPNTSFCFLDIRSPGLGDTAMYLCATSRDLGGNEKLFFGSGTQLSVL.

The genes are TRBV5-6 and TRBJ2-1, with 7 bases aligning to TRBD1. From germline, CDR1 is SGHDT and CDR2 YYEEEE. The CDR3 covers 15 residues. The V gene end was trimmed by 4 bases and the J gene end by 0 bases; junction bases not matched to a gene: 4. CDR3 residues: CASSQQGRSYNEQFF. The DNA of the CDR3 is TGTGCCAGCAGCCAACAGGGGCGCTCCTACAATGAGCAGTTCTTC.

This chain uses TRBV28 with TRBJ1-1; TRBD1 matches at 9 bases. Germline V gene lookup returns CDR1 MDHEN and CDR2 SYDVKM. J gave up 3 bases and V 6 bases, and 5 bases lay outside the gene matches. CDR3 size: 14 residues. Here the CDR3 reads CASRSRDRDTEAFF. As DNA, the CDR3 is TGTGCCAGCAGGTCCCGGGACAGGGACACTGAAGCTTTCTTT. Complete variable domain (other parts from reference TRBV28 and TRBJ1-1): DVKVTQSSRYLVKRTGEKVFLECVQDMDHENMFWYRQDPGLGLRLIYFSYDVKMKEKGDIPEGYSVSREKKERFSLILESASTNQTSMYLCASRSRDRDTEAFFGQGTRLTVV.

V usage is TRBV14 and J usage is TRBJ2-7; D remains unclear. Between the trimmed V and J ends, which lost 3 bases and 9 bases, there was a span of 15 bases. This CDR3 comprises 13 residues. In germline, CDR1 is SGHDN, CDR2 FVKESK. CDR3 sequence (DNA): TGTGCCAGCAGCCAGGCCTCAGGCTCCTGGCAGTACTTC. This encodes CASSQASGSWQYF.

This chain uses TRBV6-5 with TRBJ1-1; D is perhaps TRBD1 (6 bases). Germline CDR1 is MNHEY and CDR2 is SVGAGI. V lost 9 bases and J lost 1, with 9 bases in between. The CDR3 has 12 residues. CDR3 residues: CASTGWNTEAFF. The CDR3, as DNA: TGTGCCAGTACAGGGTGGAACACTGAAGCTTTCTTT.

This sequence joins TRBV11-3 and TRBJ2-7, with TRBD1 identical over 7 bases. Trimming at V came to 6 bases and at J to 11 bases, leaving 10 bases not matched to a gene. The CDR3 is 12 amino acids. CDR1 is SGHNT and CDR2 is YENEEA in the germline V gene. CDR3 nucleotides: TGTGCCAGCAGTTCGGGACAGTCGCGTGAGTACTTC. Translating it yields CASSSGQSREYF.

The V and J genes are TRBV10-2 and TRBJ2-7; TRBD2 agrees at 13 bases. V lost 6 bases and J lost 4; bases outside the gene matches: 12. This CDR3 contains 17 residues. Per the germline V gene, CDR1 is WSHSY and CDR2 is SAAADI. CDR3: CASSRLAGGPGSYEQYF. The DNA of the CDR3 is TGCGCCAGCAGCCGACTAGCGGGAGGTCCAGGGTCTTACGAGCAGTACTTC.

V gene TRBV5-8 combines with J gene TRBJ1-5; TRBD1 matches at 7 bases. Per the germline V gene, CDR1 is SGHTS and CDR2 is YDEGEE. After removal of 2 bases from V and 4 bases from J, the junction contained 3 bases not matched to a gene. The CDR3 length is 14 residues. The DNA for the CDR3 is TGTGCCAGCAGCTTTGTACAGGGGAATCAGCCCCAGCATTTT. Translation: CASSFVQGNQPQHF.

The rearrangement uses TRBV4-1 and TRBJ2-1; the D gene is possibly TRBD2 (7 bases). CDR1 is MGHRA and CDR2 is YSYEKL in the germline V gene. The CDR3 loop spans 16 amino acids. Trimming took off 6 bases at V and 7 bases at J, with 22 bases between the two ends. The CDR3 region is CASSFQGPGLKNEQFF. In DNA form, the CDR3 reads TGCGCCAGCAGTTTCCAGGGGCCGGGACTAAAAAATGAGCAGTTCTTC.

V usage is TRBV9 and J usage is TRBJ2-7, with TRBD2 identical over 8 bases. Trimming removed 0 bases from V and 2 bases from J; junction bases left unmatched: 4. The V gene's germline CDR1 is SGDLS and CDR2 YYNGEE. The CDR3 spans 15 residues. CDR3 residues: CASSVGLATTYEQYF. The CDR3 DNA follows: TGTGCCAGCAGCGTAGGACTAGCGACAACCTACGAGCAGTACTTC.

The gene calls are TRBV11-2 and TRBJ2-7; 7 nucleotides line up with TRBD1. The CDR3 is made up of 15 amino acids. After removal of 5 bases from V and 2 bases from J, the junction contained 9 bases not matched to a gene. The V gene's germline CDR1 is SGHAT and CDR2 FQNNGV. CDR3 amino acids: CASSTLRDRAYEQYF. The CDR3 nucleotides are TGTGCCAGCAGCACCCTCCGGGACAGAGCCTACGAGCAGTACTTC.

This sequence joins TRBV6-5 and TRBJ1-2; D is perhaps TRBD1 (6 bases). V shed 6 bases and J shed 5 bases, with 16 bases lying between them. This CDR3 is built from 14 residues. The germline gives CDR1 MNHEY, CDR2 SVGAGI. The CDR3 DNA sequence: TGTGCCAGCAGCTACGATGGGGGCGCTTATGGCTACACCTTC. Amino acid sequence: CASSYDGGAYGYTF.

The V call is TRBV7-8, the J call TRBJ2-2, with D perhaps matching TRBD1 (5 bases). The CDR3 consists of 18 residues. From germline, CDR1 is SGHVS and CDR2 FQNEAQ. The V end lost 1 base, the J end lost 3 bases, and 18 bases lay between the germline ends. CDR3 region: CASSLVRAGKGDTGELFF. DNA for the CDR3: TGTGCCAGCAGCTTAGTTCGAGCAGGGAAAGGGGACACCGGGGAGCTGTTTTTT.

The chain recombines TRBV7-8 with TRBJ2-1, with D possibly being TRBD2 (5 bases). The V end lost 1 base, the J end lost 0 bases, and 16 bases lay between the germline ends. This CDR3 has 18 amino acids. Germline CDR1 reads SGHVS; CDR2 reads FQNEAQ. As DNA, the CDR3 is TGTGCCAGCAGCTTAGTATGGCGGGCCTGGAGCTCCTACAATGAGCAGTTCTTC. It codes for CASSLVWRAWSSYNEQFF.

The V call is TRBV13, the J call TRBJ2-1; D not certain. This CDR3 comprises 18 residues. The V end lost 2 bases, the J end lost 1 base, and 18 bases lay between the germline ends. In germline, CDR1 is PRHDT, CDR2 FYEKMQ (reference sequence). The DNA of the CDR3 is TGTGCCAGCAGCTTACTACATGGAATCGCAGGATCCTACAATGAGCAGTTCTTC. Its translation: CASSLLHGIAGSYNEQFF.

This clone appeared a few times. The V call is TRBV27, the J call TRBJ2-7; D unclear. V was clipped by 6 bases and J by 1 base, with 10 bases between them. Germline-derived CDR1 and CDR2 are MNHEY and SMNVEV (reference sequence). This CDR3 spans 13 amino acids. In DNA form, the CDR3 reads TGTGCCAGCAGGCCGATCGAGTCCTACGAGCAGTACTTC. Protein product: CASRPIESYEQYF.

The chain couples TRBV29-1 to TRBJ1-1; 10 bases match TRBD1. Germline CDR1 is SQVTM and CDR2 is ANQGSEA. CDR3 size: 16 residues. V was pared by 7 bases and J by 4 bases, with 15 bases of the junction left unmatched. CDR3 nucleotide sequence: TGCAGCGCCACCACCGGGACAGGGGCTTTGGGCACTGAAGCTTTCTTT. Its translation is CSATTGTGALGTEAFF.

The chain's CDR3 is CAWSVDSGFNQPQHF. The CDR3 DNA reads as TGTGCCTGGAGTGTAGATTCAGGATTTAATCAGCCCCAGCATTTT. V and J are TRBV30 and TRBJ1-5; no clear D. Germline V gene data show CDR1 as GTSNPN and CDR2 as SVGIG (reference sequence). The CDR3 contains 15 residues. Trimming stripped 0 bases from V and 4 bases from J, with 13 bases between.

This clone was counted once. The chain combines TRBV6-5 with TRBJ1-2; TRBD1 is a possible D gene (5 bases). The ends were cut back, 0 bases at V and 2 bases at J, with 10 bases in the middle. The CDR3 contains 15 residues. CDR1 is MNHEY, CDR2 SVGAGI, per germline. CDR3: CASSYSSGNNYGYTF. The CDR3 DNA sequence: TGTGCCAGCAGTTACTCCTCAGGGAACAACTATGGCTACACCTTC.

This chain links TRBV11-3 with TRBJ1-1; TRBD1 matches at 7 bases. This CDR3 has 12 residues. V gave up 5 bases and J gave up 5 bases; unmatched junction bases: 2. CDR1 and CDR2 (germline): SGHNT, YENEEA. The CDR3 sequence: CASSPRGTEAFF. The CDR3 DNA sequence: TGTGCCAGCAGCCCCAGGGGGACTGAAGCTTTCTTT.